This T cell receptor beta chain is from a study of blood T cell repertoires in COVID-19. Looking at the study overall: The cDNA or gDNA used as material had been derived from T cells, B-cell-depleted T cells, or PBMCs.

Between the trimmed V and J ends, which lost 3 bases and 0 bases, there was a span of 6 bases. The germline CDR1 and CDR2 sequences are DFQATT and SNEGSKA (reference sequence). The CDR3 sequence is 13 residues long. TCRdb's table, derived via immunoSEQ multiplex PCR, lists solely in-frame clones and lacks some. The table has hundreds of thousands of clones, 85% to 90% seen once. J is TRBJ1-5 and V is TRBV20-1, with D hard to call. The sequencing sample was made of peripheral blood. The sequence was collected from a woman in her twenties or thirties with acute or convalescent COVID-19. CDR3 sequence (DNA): TGCAGTGCTAGTACATCTAGCAATCAGCCCCAGCATTTT. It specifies CSASTSSNQPQHF.